This TCR beta chain was captured in a study of cytomegalovirus exposure and HLA in healthy donors. Germline V gene data show CDR1 as MNHNS and CDR2 as SASEGT. The CDR3 consists of 13 residues. The ends were cut back, 7 bases at V and 7 bases at J, with 11 bases in the middle. PCR used 60 Vbeta primers and 13 Jbeta primers. Assay used: immunoSEQ multiplex PCR; TCRdb lists only in-frame clones, some missing. The sample shows 100,000 to 130,000 clones, about four fifths of them seen only once. The origin of this receptor is a man aged 30-40 years in good health and CMV-seropositive. This chain connects TRBV6-1 to TRBJ1-6; D unresolved. Source material: PBMCs. In DNA form, the CDR3 reads TGTGCCAGCATCAGGACGGGGAATTCACCCCTCCACTTT. Translating gives CASIRTGNSPLHF.